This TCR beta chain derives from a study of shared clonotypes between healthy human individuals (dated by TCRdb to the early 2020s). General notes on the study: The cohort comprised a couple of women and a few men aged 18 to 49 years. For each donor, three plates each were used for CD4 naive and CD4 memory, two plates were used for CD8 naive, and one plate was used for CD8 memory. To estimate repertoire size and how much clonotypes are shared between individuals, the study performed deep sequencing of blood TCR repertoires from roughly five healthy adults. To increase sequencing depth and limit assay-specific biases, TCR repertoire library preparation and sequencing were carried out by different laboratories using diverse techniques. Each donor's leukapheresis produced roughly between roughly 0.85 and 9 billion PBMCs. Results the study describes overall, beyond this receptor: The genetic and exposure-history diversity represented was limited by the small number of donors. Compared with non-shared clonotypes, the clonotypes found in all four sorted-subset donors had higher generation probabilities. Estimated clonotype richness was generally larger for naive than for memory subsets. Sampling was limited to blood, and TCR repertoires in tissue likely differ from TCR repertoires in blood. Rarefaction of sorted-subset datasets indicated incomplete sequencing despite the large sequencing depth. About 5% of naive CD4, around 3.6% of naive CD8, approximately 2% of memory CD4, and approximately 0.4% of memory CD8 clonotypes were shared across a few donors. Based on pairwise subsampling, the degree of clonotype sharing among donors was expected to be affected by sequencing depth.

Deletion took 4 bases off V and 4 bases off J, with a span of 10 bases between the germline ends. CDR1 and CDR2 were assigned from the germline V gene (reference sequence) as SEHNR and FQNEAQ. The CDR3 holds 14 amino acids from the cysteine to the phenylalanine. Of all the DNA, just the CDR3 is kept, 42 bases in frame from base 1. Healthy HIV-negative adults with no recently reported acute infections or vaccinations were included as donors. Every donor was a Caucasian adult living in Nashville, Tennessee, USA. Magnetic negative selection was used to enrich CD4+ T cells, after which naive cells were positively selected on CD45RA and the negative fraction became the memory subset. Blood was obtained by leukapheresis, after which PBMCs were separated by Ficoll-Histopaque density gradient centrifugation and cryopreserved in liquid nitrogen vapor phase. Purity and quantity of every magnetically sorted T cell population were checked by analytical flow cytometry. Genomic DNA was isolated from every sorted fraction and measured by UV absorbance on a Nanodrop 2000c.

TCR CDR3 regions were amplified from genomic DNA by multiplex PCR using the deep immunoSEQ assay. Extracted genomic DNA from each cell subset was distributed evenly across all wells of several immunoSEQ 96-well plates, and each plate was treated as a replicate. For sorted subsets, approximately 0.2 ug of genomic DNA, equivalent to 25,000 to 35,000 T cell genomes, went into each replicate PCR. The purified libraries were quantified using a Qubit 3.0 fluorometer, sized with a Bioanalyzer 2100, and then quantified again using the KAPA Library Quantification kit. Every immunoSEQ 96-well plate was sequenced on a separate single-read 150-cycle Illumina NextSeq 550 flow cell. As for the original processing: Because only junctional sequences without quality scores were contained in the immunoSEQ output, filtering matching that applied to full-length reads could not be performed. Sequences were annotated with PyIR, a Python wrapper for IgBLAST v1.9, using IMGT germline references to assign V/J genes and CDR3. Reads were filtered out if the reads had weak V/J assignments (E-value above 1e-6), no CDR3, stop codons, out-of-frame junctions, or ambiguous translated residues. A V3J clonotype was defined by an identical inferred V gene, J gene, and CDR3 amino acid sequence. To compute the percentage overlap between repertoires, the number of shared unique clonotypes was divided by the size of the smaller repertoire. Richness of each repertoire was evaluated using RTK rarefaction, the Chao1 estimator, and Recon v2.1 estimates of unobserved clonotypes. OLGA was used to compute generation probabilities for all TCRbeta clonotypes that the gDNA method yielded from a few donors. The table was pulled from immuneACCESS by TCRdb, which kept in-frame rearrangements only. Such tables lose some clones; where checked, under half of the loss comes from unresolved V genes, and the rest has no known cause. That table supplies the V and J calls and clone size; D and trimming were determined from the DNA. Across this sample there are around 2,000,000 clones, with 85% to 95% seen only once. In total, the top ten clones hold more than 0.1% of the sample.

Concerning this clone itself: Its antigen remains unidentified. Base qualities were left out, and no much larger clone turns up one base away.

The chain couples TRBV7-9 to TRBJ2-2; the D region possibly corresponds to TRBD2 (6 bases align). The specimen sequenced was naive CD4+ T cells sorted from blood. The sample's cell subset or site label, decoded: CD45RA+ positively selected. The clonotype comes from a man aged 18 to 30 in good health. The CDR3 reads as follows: CASSSEGFTGELFF. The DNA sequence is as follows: TGTGCCAGCAGCTCGGAGGGCTTCACCGGGGAGCTGTTTTTT. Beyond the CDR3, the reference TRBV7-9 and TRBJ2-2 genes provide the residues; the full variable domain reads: DTGVSQNPRHKITKRGQNVTFRCDPISEHNRLYWYRQTLGQGPEFLTYFQNEAQLEKSRLLSDRFSAERPKGSFSTLEIQRTEQGDSAMYLCASSSEGFTGELFFGEGSRLTVL.